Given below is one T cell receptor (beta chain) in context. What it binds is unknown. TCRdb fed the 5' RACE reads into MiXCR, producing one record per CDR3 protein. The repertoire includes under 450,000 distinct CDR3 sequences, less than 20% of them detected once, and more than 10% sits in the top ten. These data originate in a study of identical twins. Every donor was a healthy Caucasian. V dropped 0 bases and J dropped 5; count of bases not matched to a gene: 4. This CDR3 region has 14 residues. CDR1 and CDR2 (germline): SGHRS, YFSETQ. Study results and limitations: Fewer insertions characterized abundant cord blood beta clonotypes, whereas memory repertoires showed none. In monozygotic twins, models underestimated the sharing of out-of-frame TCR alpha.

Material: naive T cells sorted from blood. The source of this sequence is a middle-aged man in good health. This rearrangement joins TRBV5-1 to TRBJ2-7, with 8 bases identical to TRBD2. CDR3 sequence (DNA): TGCGCCAGCAGCTTGGGGACTAGCTTAAACGAGCAGTACTTC. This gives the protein CASSLGTSLNEQYF.